This T cell receptor (beta chain) was captured by sequencing in a study of T cell responses to AZD1222 COVID-19 vaccine. Germline V CDR1 and CDR2: MGHDK, SYGVNS. V was shortened by 8 bases and J by 8 bases, with 12 bases between the two germline ends. The CDR3 is made up of 11 amino acids. Generated by immunoSEQ multiplex PCR, the TCRdb table keeps only in-frame clones and is missing some. The sample lists around 99,000 clones, about 93% seen once, with approximately 22% in the top ten. The chain employs TRBV25-1 and TRBJ1-2; D is possibly TRBD1 (5 bases). This receptor was identified in an adult in good health. The starting material was peripheral blood, obtained on day 0 of AZD1222 vaccination. CDR3: CASRGPGGYTF. Here the CDR3 DNA reads TGTGCCAGCCGCGGACCAGGGGGCTACACCTTC.